This TCR beta chain was recorded in a study of blood T cell repertoires in COVID-19. The wider study: The United States, Italy and Spain supplied acute and convalescent COVID-19 samples. PBMCs, B-cell-depleted T cells, or T cells provided the cDNA or gDNA that made up the material.

Trimming took 0 bases from V and 4 from J, leaving 13 bases between them. CDR1 is SGDLS, CDR2 YYNGEE, per germline. The CDR3 contains 15 residues. As originally analysed: Quantification of nucleated cells was approximated via reference gene primer amplification. Generated by immunoSEQ multiplex PCR, the TCRdb table keeps only in-frame clones and is missing some. V and J calls and clone size come straight from that table; D and trimming were deduced from the DNA. Of 140,000 or so clones in the sample, just under 90% were seen once. The material sequenced was peripheral blood. This TCR came from a woman older than 75 with acute or convalescent COVID-19. V usage is TRBV9 and J usage is TRBJ1-1; the D is unclear. The CDR3 bases are TGTGCCAGCAGCGTAGGCTATTTGGGCAGCACTGAAGCTTTCTTT. Its protein product is CASSVGYLGSTEAFF. Together with reference TRBV9 and TRBJ1-1, the CDR3 gives the full variable domain: DSGVTQTPKHLITATGQRVTLRCSPRSGDLSVYWYQQSLDQGLQFLIQYYNGEERAKGNILERFSAQQFPDLHSELNLSSLELGDSALYFCASSVGYLGSTEAFFGQGTRLTVV.